These T cell receptor beta chains were read from a single sample in a study of blood T cell repertoires in COVID-19. Only in-frame clones appear in the TCRdb table, and some are missing; sequencing was by immunoSEQ multiplex PCR. The sample shows tens of thousands of clones, around 75% of them seen only once. Specimen: peripheral blood. The origin of the receptors is a man between 65 and 80 years old with acute or convalescent COVID-19. Each CDR3 is given with its conserved first and last residue. The order of the fields is D gene, V gene, CDR3 length, clone size, J gene, CDR3 protein, CDR3 DNA. The D gene is left open where the match is weak. Size is stated for part of the rows, as once, few or many counts, or as a class when the clone is expanded.

.	TRBV7-6	14	.	TRBJ2-1	CASSLAGELNEQFF	TGTGCCAGCAGCTTAGCGGGAGAACTGAATGAGCAGTTCTTC
.	TRBV6-2/TRBV6-3	14	.	TRBJ1-1	CASSYRGIGTEAFF	TGTGCCAGCAGTTACCGAGGGATTGGCACTGAAGCTTTCTTT
.	TRBV7-9	14	.	TRBJ1-1	CASSLKRGDTEAFF	TGTGCCAGCAGCTTAAAACGGGGGGACACTGAAGCTTTCTTT
.	TRBV11-2	13	.	TRBJ2-7	CASSLGALYEQYF	TGTGCCAGCAGTTTGGGGGCCCTCTACGAGCAGTACTTC
TRBD2	TRBV6-2/TRBV6-3	15	.	TRBJ2-1	CASSAGTSGNNEQFF	TGTGCCAGCAGCGCCGGAACTAGCGGTAACAATGAGCAGTTCTTC
TRBD1	TRBV15	14	.	TRBJ1-3	CATSRDRGGNTIYF	TGTGCCACCAGCCGGGACAGGGGTGGAAACACCATATATTTT
.	TRBV28	15	.	TRBJ2-3	CASSPPVTFTDTQYF	TGTGCCAGCAGCCCACCCGTTACTTTCACAGATACGCAGTATTTT
.	TRBV19	14	.	TRBJ2-7	CASSISGSSYEQYF	TGTGCCAGTAGTATTAGCGGAAGCTCCTACGAGCAGTACTTC
.	TRBV6-2/TRBV6-3	12	few	TRBJ2-7	CASSYPAYEQYF	TGTGCCAGCAGTTACCCAGCCTACGAGCAGTACTTC
TRBD1	TRBV18	15	.	TRBJ2-5	CASSPQGASLETQYF	TGTGCCAGCTCACCGCAGGGGGCGAGCCTGGAGACCCAGTACTTC
TRBD1	TRBV5-8	13	.	TRBJ2-7	CASSPGQTYEQYF	TGTGCCAGCAGCCCGGGACAGACCTACGAGCAGTACTTC
.	TRBV28	12	.	TRBJ1-4	CASSLPSGGLFF	TGTGCCAGCAGTTTACCCTCCGGGGGACTGTTTTTT
TRBD2	TRBV3-1/TRBV3-2	14	.	TRBJ2-7	CASSHRGTSYEQYF	TGTGCCAGCAGCCACCGAGGGACTAGCTACGAGCAGTACTTC
TRBD1	TRBV5-8	13	.	TRBJ2-7	CASSSDRGYEQYF	TGTGCCAGCAGCTCGGACAGGGGATACGAGCAGTACTTC
TRBD1	TRBV11-3	15	.	TRBJ2-4	CASSPSGTGGNIQYF	TGTGCCAGCAGTCCCTCCGGGACAGGGGGAAACATTCAGTACTTC
TRBD2	TRBV19	18	.	TRBJ2-1	CASSAGTSGVGAYNEQFF	TGTGCCAGTAGTGCCGGGACTAGCGGGGTGGGGGCATACAATGAGCAGTTCTTC
TRBD1	TRBV6-1	17	few	TRBJ1-5	CASSEALGTGLSQPQHF	TGTGCCAGCAGTGAAGCTCTCGGGACAGGGCTCAGTCAGCCCCAGCATTTT
.	TRBV19	16	.	TRBJ2-2	CASSTTTEMNTGELFF	TGTGCCAGTAGTACCACGACAGAAATGAACACCGGGGAGCTGTTTTTT
.	TRBV7-2	14	.	TRBJ2-7	CASSLAGGNDEQYF	TGTGCCAGCAGCTTAGCGGGAGGAAACGACGAGCAGTACTTC
.	TRBV6-5	13	.	TRBJ2-5	CASRSSSQETQYF	TGTGCCAGCAGGTCTAGCAGCCAAGAGACCCAGTACTTC
TRBD2	TRBV18	17	once	TRBJ2-5	CASSPRGLAGSKETQYF	TGTGCCAGCTCACCGAGAGGACTAGCGGGCTCCAAAGAGACCCAGTACTTC
TRBD2	TRBV11-2	15	.	TRBJ2-7	CASSLGLAGVYEQYF	TGTGCCAGCAGCTTAGGGCTAGCGGGGGTCTACGAGCAGTACTTC
.	TRBV5-6	14	.	TRBJ1-5	CASSTRGGNQPQHF	TGTGCCAGCAGCACAAGGGGGGGAAATCAGCCCCAGCATTTT
TRBD1	TRBV29-1	14	once	TRBJ2-7	CSVDSGTGVNEQYF	TGCAGCGTTGACAGCGGGACAGGGGTTAACGAGCAGTACTTC